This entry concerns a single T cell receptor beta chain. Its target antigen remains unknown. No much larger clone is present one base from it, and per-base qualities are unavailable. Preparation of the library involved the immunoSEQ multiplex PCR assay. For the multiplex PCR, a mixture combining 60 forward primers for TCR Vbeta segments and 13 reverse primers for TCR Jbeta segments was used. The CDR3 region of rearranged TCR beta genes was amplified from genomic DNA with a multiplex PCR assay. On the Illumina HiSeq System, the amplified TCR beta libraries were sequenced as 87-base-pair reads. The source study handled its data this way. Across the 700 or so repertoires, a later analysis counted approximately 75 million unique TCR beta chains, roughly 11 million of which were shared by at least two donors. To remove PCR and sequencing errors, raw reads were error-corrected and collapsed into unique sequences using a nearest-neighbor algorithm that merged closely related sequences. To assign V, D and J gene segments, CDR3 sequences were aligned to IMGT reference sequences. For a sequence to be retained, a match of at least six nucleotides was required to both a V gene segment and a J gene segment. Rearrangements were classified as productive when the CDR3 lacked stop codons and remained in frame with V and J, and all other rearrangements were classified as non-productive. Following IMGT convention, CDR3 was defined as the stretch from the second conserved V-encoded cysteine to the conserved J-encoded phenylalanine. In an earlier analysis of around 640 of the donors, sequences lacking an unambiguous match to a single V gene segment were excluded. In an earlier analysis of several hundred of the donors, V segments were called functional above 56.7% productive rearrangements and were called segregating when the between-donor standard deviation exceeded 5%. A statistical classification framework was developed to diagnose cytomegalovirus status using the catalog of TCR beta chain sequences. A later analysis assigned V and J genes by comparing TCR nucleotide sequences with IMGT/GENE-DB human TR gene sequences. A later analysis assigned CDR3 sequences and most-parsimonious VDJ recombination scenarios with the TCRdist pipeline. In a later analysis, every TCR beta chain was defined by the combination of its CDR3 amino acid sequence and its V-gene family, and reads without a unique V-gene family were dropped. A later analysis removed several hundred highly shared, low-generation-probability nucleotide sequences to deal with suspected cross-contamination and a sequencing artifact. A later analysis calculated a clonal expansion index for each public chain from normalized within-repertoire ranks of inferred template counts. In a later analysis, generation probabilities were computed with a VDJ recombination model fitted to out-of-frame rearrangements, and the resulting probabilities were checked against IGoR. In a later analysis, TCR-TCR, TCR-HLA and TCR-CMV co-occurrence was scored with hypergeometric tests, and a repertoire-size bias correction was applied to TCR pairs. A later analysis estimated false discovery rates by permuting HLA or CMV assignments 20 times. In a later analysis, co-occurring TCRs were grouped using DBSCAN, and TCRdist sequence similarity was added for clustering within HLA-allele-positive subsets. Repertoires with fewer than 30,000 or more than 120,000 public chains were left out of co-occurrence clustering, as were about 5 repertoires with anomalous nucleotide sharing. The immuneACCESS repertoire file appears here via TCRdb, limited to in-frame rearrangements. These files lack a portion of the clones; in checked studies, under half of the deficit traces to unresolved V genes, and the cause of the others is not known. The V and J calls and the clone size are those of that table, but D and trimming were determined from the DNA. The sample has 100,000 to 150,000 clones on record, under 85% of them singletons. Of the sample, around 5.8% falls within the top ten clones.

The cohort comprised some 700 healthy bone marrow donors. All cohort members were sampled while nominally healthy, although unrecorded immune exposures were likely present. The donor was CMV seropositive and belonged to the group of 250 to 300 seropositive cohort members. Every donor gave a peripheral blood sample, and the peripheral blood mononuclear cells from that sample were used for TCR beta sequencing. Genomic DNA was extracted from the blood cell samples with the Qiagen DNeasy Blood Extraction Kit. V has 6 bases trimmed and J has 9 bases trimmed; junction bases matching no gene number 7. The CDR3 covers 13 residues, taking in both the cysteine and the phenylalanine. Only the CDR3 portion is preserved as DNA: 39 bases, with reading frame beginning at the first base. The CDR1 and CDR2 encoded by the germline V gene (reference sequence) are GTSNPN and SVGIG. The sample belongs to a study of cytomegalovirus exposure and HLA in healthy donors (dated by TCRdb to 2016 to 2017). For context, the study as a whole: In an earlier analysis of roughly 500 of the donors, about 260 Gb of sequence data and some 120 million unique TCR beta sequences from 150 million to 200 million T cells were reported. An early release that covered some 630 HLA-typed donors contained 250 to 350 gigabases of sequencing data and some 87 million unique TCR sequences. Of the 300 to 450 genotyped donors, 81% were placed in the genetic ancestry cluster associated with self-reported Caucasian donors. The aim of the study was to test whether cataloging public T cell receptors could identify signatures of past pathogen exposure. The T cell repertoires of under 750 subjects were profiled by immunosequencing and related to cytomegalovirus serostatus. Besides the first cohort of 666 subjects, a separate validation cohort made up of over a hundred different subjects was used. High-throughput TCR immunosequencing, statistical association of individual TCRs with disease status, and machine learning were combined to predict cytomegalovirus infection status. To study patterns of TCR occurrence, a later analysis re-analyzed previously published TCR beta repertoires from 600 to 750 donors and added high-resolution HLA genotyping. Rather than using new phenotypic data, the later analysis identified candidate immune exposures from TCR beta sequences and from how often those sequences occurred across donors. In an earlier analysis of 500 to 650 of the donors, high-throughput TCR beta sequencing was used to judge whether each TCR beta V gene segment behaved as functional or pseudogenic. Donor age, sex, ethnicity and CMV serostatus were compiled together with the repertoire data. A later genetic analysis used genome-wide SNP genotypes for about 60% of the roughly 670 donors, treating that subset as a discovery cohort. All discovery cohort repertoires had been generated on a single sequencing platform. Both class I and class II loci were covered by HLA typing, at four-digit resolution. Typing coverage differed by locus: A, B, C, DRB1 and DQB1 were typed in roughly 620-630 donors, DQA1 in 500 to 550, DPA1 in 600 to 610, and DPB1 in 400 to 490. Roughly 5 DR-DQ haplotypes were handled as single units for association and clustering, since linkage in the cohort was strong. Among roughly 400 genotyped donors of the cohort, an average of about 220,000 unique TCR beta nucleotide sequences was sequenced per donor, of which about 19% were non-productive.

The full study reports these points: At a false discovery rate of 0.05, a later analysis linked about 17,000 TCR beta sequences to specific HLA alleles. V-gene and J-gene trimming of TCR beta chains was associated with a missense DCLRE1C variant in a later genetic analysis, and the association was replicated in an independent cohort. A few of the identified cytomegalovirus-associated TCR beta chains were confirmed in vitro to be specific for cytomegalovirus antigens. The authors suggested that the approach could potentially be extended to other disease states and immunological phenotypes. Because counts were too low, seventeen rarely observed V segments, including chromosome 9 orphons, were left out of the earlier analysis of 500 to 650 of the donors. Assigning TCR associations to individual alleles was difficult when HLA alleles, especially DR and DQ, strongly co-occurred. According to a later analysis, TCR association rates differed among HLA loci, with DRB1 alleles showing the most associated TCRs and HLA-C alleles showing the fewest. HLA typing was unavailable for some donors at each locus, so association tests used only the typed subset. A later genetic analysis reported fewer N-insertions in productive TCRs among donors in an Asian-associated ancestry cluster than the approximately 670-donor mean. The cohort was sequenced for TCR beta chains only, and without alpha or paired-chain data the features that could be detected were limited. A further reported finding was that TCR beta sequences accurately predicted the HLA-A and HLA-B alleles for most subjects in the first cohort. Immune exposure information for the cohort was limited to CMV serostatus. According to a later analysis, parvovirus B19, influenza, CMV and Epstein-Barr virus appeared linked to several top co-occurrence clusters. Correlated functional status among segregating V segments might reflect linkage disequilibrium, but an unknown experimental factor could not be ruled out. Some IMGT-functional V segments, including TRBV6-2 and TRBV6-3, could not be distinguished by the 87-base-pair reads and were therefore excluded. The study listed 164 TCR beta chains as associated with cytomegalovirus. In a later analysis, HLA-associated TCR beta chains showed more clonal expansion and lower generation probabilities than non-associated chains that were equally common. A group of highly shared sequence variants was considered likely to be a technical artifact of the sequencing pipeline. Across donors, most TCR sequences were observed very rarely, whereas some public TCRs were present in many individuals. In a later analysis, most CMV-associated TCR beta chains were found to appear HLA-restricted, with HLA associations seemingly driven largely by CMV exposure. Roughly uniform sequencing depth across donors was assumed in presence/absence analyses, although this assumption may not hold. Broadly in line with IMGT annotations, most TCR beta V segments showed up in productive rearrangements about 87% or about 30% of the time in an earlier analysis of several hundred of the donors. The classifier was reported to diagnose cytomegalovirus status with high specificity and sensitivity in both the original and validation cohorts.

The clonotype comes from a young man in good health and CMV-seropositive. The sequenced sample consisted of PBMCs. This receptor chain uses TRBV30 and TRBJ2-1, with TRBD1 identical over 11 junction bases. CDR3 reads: CACQRTGGREQFF. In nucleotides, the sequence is TGTGCCTGCCAACGGACAGGGGGCCGTGAGCAGTTCTTC.